Given below is one T cell receptor beta chain in context. The target antigen is unknown. The V gene lost 0 bases and the J gene lost 8 bases, with 7 bases spanning the gap. Germline CDR1 MDHEN, CDR2 SYDVKM. The CDR3 loop spans 12 amino acids. Only in-frame clones appear in the TCRdb table, and some are missing; sequencing was by immunoSEQ multiplex PCR. The sample has about 40,000 clones, 70% to 90% seen once. The data are from a study of T cells in narcolepsy. Study overall: Patients with NT1 or NT2 and healthy control donors were enrolled.

Study findings and constraints: Reportedly, autoreactive clonotypes were serially detected in patients' blood but not controls'. HCRT-specific and TRIB2-specific autoreactive clonotypes appeared among same-patient CSF and blood CD4+ clonotypes. Autoreactive clone sequences were missing from some blood memory CD4+ repertoires.

Sequenced material: CD45RA- memory CD4+ T cells from PBMCs. This TCR was sampled from a human donor with narcolepsy. The V and J genes are TRBV28 and TRBJ1-2; D uncertain. CDR3 nucleotides: TGTGCCAGCAGTTTATGGGGGTCCGGCTACACCTTC. Amino acid sequence: CASSLWGSGYTF.